These 26 T cell receptor beta chains came from one sample sequenced in a study of CD8 T cells in ankylosing spondylitis. TCRdb reanalysed the 5' RACE reads using MiXCR and keeps one entry per CDR3 protein. The sample lists fewer than 400,000 distinct CDR3 sequences; about 14% were seen once. Material for sequencing was blood, either unsorted or a sorted T cell fraction (not recorded which). The source of these receptors is a male donor with ankylosing spondylitis or in good health (not recorded which).

The gene calls are TRBV3-1 and TRBJ2-4, with 7 bases aligning to TRBD2. With V trimmed by 4 bases and J by 7 bases, 10 bases remained unmatched. Germline V lookup: CDR1 LGHDT, CDR2 YNNKEL (reference sequence). The CDR3 is made up of 15 amino acids. The DNA for the CDR3 is TGTGCCAGCAGCCTAAGGGAGGGAGGGAGGAACATTCAGTACTTC. Protein product: CASSLREGGRNIQYF.

This clonotype was seen only a few times. J is TRBJ2-1 and V is TRBV10-3; a weak D match, TRBD1 (6 bases). CDR1 is ENHRY and CDR2 is SYGVKD in the germline V gene. V lost 0 bases to trimming and J lost 3 bases, with 9 bases between them. This CDR3 region has 15 residues. The CDR3 bases are TGTGCCATCAGTGAGTCGACAGGTTTCTACAATGAGCAGTTCTTC. Translating gives CAISESTGFYNEQFF.

There are a few counts of this clonotype. The chain couples TRBV5-4 to TRBJ1-2; a possible D gene is TRBD1 (6 bases). CDR1 and CDR2 from the germline V gene are SGHNT and YYREEE (reference sequence). The V end lost 4 bases, the J end lost 2 bases, and 12 bases lay between the germline ends. There are 14 residues in the CDR3. The DNA of the CDR3 is TGTGCCAGCAGCCAGTACAGGGTAAACTATGGCTACACCTTC. It is translated as CASSQYRVNYGYTF. The whole variable domain, remainder taken from reference TRBV5-4 and TRBJ1-2, is ETGVTQSPTHLIKTRGQQVTLRCSSQSGHNTVSWYQQALGQGPQFIFQYYREEENGRGNFPPRFSGLQFPNYSSELNVNALELDDSALYLCASSQYRVNYGYTFGSGTRLTVV.

This clonotype was observed a few times. This sequence joins TRBV10-3 and TRBJ2-7, with D perhaps TRBD2 (6 bases). The CDR3 has 15 amino acids. The germline gives CDR1 ENHRY, CDR2 SYGVKD. With 4 bases removed from V and 7 bases from J, the gap between germline ends came to 20 bases. CDR3 region: CAISGIDPGEEEQYF. CDR3 in DNA: TGTGCCATCAGTGGAATAGACCCGGGGGAGGAGGAGCAGTACTTC.

The gene calls are TRBV4-1 and TRBJ2-7; D might be TRBD1 (5 bases). Germline V gene data show CDR1 as MGHRA and CDR2 as YSYEKL. Trimming cost V 1 base and J 7 bases, with 11 bases left between them. This CDR3 region has 13 residues. The CDR3 DNA reads as TGCGCCAGCAGCCAAGCGCAAAGGGGTGAGCAGTACTTC. This translates into CASSQAQRGEQYF.

The V call is TRBV15, the J call TRBJ1-4; no clear D gene. Germline V gene sequence: CDR1 LNHNV, CDR2 YYDKDF (reference sequence). The CDR3 contains 13 residues. The V gene lost 1 base and the J gene lost 5 bases, with 5 bases spanning the gap. The CDR3 is CATSRGQNEKLFF. CDR3 nucleotides: TGTGCCACCAGCAGAGGTCAAAATGAAAAACTGTTTTTT.

This clonotype was counted a few times. The CDR3, as DNA: TGTGCCAGCAGCCCGGGCCCCACCGGGGAGCTGTTTTTT. This gives the protein CASSPGPTGELFF. The chain employs TRBV7-2 and TRBJ2-2; no reliable D call. This CDR3 spans 13 amino acids. V was clipped by 5 bases and J by 4 bases, with 8 bases between them. Germline V CDR1 and CDR2: SGHTA, FQGNSA.

This clonotype was counted once. V and J are TRBV5-4 and TRBJ2-2; D may correspond to TRBD1 or TRBD2 (7 bases each). Germline CDR1 SGHNT, CDR2 YYREEE (reference sequence). Trimming took off 3 bases at V and 4 bases at J, with 28 bases between the two ends. The CDR3 sequence is 20 residues long. In DNA form, the CDR3 reads TGTGCCAGCAGCTGGGAGGGGGCTAGCGGAGCTGCGATTGGCACCGGGGAGCTGTTTTTT. It encodes CASSWEGASGAAIGTGELFF.

V usage is TRBV12-3 or TRBV12-4 and J usage is TRBJ1-5; possibly TRBD1 for D (5 bases). V was cut by 4 bases and J by 0 bases, with 10 bases left in between. The CDR3 consists of 15 residues. As DNA, the CDR3 is TGTGCCAGCAGTTCCAGGGAATATAGCAATCAGCCCCAGCATTTT. It specifies CASSSREYSNQPQHF.

V and J are TRBV7-2 and TRBJ2-7; 9 bases map to TRBD2. Germline V CDR1 and CDR2: SGHTA, FQGNSA. Trimming at V came to 0 bases and at J to 7 bases, leaving 7 bases not matched to a gene. This CDR3 has 15 amino acids. CDR3 sequence reads: CASSLAPSGAEEQYF. CDR3 DNA: TGTGCCAGCAGCTTAGCACCTAGCGGGGCGGAGGAGCAGTACTTC.

Note on this clonotype: A junction boundary mismatches the germline segment, possibly from a read error. The chain joins TRBV5-7 to TRBJ2-7; D remains unclear. TRBV5-7 is annotated as an ORF whose role is uncertain. This CDR3 contains 14 residues. The CDR3 DNA reads as TGTCCCAGCTTTGGCTCCTCCAGTCCCTACGAGCAGTACTTC. This sequence encodes CPSFGSSSPYEQYF.

This clonotype was picked up many times. This chain joins TRBV9 and TRBJ2-5, with TRBD2 identical over 9 bases. The CDR3 loop spans 16 amino acids. Germline CDR1 SGDLS, CDR2 YYNGEE. Germline trimming cut 0 bases from V and 1 base from J; bases unmatched to any gene: 4. The CDR3 sequence: CASSVGNSGGQETQYF. Here the CDR3 DNA reads TGTGCCAGCAGCGTAGGTAATAGCGGGGGCCAAGAGACCCAGTACTTC.

The chain joins TRBV6-1 to TRBJ2-1; 10 bases map to TRBD1. J was trimmed by 2 bases and V by 6 bases; bases with no gene match: 7. This CDR3 is 16 amino acids long. From germline, CDR1 is MNHNS and CDR2 SASEGT. This CDR3 is CASSRGQGPAYNEQFF. Here the CDR3 DNA reads TGTGCCAGCAGCCGGGGACAGGGGCCAGCCTACAATGAGCAGTTCTTC.

This clonotype was seen a handful of times. This chain joins TRBV6-1 and TRBJ2-7; D is perhaps TRBD1 (5 bases). The length of the CDR3 is 15 residues. V dropped 5 bases and J dropped 2 bases, with 16 bases sitting between them. Germline V gene sequence: CDR1 MNHNS, CDR2 SASEGT. This chain's CDR3 is CASSPLSDRPYEQYF. The CDR3 DNA follows: TGTGCCAGCAGTCCCCTATCAGACAGACCCTACGAGCAGTACTTC.

This clonotype is labeled medium-sized. This chain connects TRBV12-3 or TRBV12-4 to TRBJ2-1; D perhaps matches TRBD2 (5 bases). Between the trimmed V and J ends, which lost 1 base and 6 bases, there was a span of 7 bases. The CDR3 covers 13 residues. For the CDR3, the DNA is TGTGCCAGCAGTTTAGGCCGGGGCAATGAGCAGTTCTTC. Protein sequence: CASSLGRGNEQFF.

This clonotype came up a few times. The J gene is TRBJ2-1, the V gene TRBV5-1, with D perhaps being TRBD1 or TRBD2 (5 bases each). The CDR3 consists of 12 residues. CDR1 SGHRS and CDR2 YFSETQ come from the germline V gene. The V gene lost 4 bases and the J gene lost 8 bases, with 10 bases spanning the gap. CDR3 residues: CASSSLGDEQFF. The CDR3 DNA sequence: TGCGCCAGCAGCAGCCTGGGGGATGAGCAGTTCTTC.

The V call is TRBV11-2, the J call TRBJ2-2; 9 bases are shared with TRBD1. This CDR3 comprises 14 residues. Trimming removed 5 bases from V and 7 bases from J; junction bases left unmatched: 5. Looked up from germline, CDR1 is SGHAT and CDR2 is FQNNGV. CDR3 protein: CASSNYRGRGELFF. DNA for the CDR3: TGTGCCAGCAGCAACTACAGGGGGCGCGGGGAGCTGTTTTTT.

This sequence joins TRBV4-1 and TRBJ1-4; 8 bases are a match to TRBD1. The CDR3 contains 19 residues. The V gene end was trimmed by 4 bases and the J gene end by 0 bases; junction bases not matched to a gene: 13. Germline CDR1 is MGHRA and CDR2 is YSYEKL. CDR3 amino acids: CASSPERTGKTATNEKLFF. CDR3 in DNA: TGCGCCAGCAGCCCGGAAAGGACAGGGAAAACCGCAACTAATGAAAAACTGTTTTTT.

This clonotype turned up a few times. This chain connects TRBV20-1 to TRBJ1-1, with TRBD1 as a possible D gene (5 bases). V gave up 6 bases and J gave up 0 bases, with 11 bases separating them. This CDR3 contains 13 residues. Germline V gives CDR1 DFQATT, CDR2 SNEGSKA (reference sequence). CDR3 amino acids: CSAPGQMNTEAFF. The CDR3 DNA reads as TGCAGTGCCCCGGGGCAGATGAACACTGAAGCTTTCTTT.

This clonotype was seen repeatedly, ten times or more. The rearrangement links TRBV6-1 to TRBJ1-1; D not resolved. This CDR3 is built from 13 residues. V was clipped by 8 bases and J by 1 base, with 11 bases between them. Per germline, CDR1 MNHNS and CDR2 SASEGT. In nucleotides, the CDR3 is TGTGCCAGCGCGCGGGGAACGAACACTGAAGCTTTCTTT. Its translation is CASARGTNTEAFF.

This clonotype has more than one count but fewer than ten. The chain is built from TRBV4-1 and TRBJ2-5; 8 bases fit TRBD2. The CDR3 covers 16 residues. In germline, CDR1 is MGHRA, CDR2 YSYEKL. The V segment lost 4 bases and the J segment 7 bases; nucleotides outside the gene matches: 14. This CDR3 is CASSLGGDFKGGTQYF. CDR3 bases: TGCGCCAGCAGCCTCGGGGGGGACTTTAAAGGCGGGACCCAGTACTTC.

The V and J genes are TRBV4-2 and TRBJ2-5; 7 bases match TRBD1. The trim removed 4 bases at V and 1 base at J, leaving 3 bases unmatched. The CDR3 runs to 14 residues. Germline V lookup: CDR1 LGHNA, CDR2 YNFKEQ. CDR3: CASSPWDSQETQYF. The CDR3, as DNA: TGTGCCAGCAGCCCGTGGGACAGCCAAGAGACCCAGTACTTC.

This clonotype was counted only a few times. V usage is TRBV27 and J usage is TRBJ2-5; weak D call: TRBD2 (6 bases). V dropped 8 bases and J dropped 5 bases, with 15 bases sitting between them. The CDR3 is made up of 13 amino acids. Germline V CDR1 and CDR2: MNHEY, SMNVEV (reference sequence). For the CDR3, the DNA is TGTGCCAGCGCCACGGGCGGGGAGGAGACCCAGTACTTC. As protein: CASATGGEETQYF.

The V call is TRBV11-3, the J call TRBJ1-1, with D possibly being TRBD1 (5 bases). CDR3 length equals 13 residues. V was shortened by 5 bases and J by 8 bases, with 15 bases between the two germline ends. Germline V gene lookup returns CDR1 SGHNT and CDR2 YENEEA. The CDR3 loop is CASSATGLKEAFF. The CDR3 nucleotides read TGTGCCAGCAGCGCTACGGGGCTGAAAGAAGCTTTCTTT.

The V and J genes are TRBV9 and TRBJ1-2; D remains ambiguous. CDR1 SGDLS and CDR2 YYNGEE come from the germline V gene. Trimming left V 0 bases short and J 4 bases short, with 4 bases between. The CDR3 has 12 residues. The CDR3 sequence is CASSVDGYGYTF. In nucleotides, the CDR3 is TGTGCCAGCAGCGTAGATGGCTATGGCTACACCTTC.

This chain connects TRBV15 to TRBJ2-1; D perhaps matches TRBD1 (6 bases). Trimming pared 1 base from V and 2 bases from J, leaving 9 bases between. This CDR3 comprises 15 residues. Germline V gives CDR1 LNHNV, CDR2 YYDKDF (reference sequence). CDR3: CATSRGGGPYNEQFF. CDR3 DNA: TGTGCCACCAGCAGAGGTGGGGGCCCCTACAATGAGCAGTTCTTC.